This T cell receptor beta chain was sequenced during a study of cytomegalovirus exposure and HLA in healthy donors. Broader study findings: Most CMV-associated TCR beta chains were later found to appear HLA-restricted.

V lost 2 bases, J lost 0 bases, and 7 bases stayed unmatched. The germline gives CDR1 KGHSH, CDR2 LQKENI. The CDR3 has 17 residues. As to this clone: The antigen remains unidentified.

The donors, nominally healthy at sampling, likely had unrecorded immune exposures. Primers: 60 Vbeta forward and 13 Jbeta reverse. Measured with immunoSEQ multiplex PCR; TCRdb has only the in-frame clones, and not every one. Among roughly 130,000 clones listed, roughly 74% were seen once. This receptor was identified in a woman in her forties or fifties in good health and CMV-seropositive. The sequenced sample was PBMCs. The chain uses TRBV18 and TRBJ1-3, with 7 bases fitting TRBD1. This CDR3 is CASSPIPDRISGNTIYF. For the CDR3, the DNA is TGTGCCAGCTCACCAATTCCGGACAGGATCTCTGGAAACACCATATATTTT. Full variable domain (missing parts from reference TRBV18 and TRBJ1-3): NAGVMQNPRHLVRRRGQEARLRCSPMKGHSHVYWYRQLPEEGLKFMVYLQKENIIDESGMPKERFSAEFPKEGPSILRIQQVVRGDSAAYFCASSPIPDRISGNTIYFGEGSWLTVV.